This TCR beta chain was recovered during a study of blood T cell repertoires in COVID-19. Study details: Samples of COVID-19 (acute and convalescent) were obtained from the United States, Italy and Spain. T cells, B-cell-depleted T cells, or PBMCs provided the cDNA or gDNA that served as material.

Those who participated ranged in age from roughly 18 to 90 years and resided in roughly 26 US areas. Generated by immunoSEQ multiplex PCR, the TCRdb table keeps only in-frame clones and is missing some. Among roughly 430,000 clones listed, roughly 87% were seen once. Unmatched junction bases numbered 2, after V lost 2 bases and J lost 5 bases. CDR3 length: 16 residues. The V gene's germline CDR1 is SGHNT and CDR2 YYREEE (reference sequence). The clonotype was recovered from a woman between 40 and 55 years old with acute COVID-19. The chain links TRBV5-4 to TRBJ2-2; the match to TRBD2 covers 14 bases. The sequencing input was PBMCs or T cells enriched from blood (not recorded which). The CDR3 DNA sequence: TGTGCCAGCAGCTTCGGACTAGCGGGGGGAACCGGGGAGCTGTTTTTT. Protein sequence: CASSFGLAGGTGELFF.